Listed below are T cell receptor beta chains from one sample, sequenced in a study of Ad26.COV2.S vaccination and SARS-CoV-2 variants. Only in-frame clones appear in the TCRdb table, and some are missing; sequencing was by immunoSEQ multiplex PCR. The sample holds more than 300,000 clones, about 89% seen once. Sequenced material: peripheral blood, taken in a trial of Ad26.COV2.S vaccine versus placebo. Source of these receptors: a person aged 18-65 years who received the Ad26.COV2.S COVID-19 vaccine or a placebo. The CDR3 runs from the conserved cysteine through the conserved F or W. The D gene is left open where the match is weak. Clone size is not always given. Where it is, it says once, few, many or a class for expanded clones.

cdr3_nt | cdr3_aa | clone_size | v_call | d_call | j_call | cdr3_length
TGCAGCGTTGAGGGGGAAGCGGGAGCCAGAACAGATACGCAGTATTTT | CSVEGEAGARTDTQYF | NA | TRBV29-1 | TRBD2 | TRBJ2-3 | 16
TGTGCCACCAGCAGAGATCTAGCGGGGGCGTCCGAAACCCAGTACTTC | CATSRDLAGASETQYF | NA | TRBV15 | TRBD2 | TRBJ2-5 | 16
TGTGCCAGCAGCCAAGGACTAGCCTCAACAGATACGCAGTATTTT | CASSQGLASTDTQYF | NA | TRBV4-2 | TRBD2 | TRBJ2-3 | 15
TGTGCCAGCGGGCTAGCGGGGGGGACCACAGATACGCAGTATTTT | CASGLAGGTTDTQYF | NA | TRBV5-6 | TRBD2 | TRBJ2-3 | 15
TGCGCCAGCAGCCAAGGGGGGACAGGGGGAAACGAGCAGTACTTC | CASSQGGTGGNEQYF | NA | TRBV4-3 | TRBD1 | TRBJ2-7 | 15
TGTGCCAGCAGCTCCCCGGGACAGGGTACGACAGATACGCAGTATTTT | CASSSPGQGTTDTQYF | NA | TRBV7-8 | TRBD1 | TRBJ2-3 | 16
TGTGCCGTAGGGAGGGAGGAGACCCAGTACTTC | CAVGREETQYF | NA | TRBV10-3 | TRBD2 | TRBJ2-5 | 11
TGTGCCAGCAGTGAACCGGGCACCCTGAACACTGAAGCTTTCTTT | CASSEPGTLNTEAFF | NA | TRBV6-1 | NA | TRBJ1-1 | 15
TGTAGGGCGGACAGGGGGACCGCTAACTATGGCTACACCTTC | CRADRGTANYGYTF | NA | TRBV7-3 | TRBD1 | TRBJ1-2 | 14
TGTGCCAGCAGCTTAGGACAGGCAGAGACCCAGTACTTC | CASSLGQAETQYF | NA | TRBV7-2 | NA | TRBJ2-5 | 13
TGCGCCAGCAGCTTCGGGGACACCGGGGAGCTGTTTTTT | CASSFGDTGELFF | NA | TRBV5-1 | NA | TRBJ2-2 | 13
TGTGCCAGCAGTTTATCGGCCCATCAGCCCCAGCATTTT | CASSLSAHQPQHF | NA | TRBV27 | NA | TRBJ1-5 | 13
TGTGCCAGCAGCGTAGAGGTAGGGGGCGCGGCAAGTAAATTCTTC | CASSVEVGGAASKFF | NA | TRBV9 | TRBD1 | TRBJ2-1 | 15
TGCGCCAGCAGCCTCCTGGGGACTAGCGGATACAATGAGCAGTTCTTC | CASSLLGTSGYNEQFF | NA | TRBV4-1 | TRBD2 | TRBJ2-1 | 16
TGTGCCAGCAGTTGGGGTAATGAGCAGTTCTTC | CASSWGNEQFF | NA | TRBV27 | NA | TRBJ2-1 | 11
TGCGCCAGCAGCCAAAGGGTGATGGGACACTACAATGAGCAGTTCTTC | CASSQRVMGHYNEQFF | once | TRBV4-1 | NA | TRBJ2-1 | 16
TGTGCCAAAACGGGGGTCGGGGCTAGCGGGATCACCTACGAGCAGTACTTC | CAKTGVGASGITYEQYF | NA | TRBV28 | TRBD2 | TRBJ2-7 | 17
TGTGCCAGCACCCCTAGCGGAAGGCCCTACGAGCAGTACTTC | CASTPSGRPYEQYF | NA | TRBV28 | TRBD2 | TRBJ2-7 | 14
TGCGCCAGCAGTGAGCAGGGGGCGTCAACGGGACTAGCGGTCGAGCAGTACTTC | CASSEQGASTGLAVEQYF | NA | TRBV10-2 | TRBD2 | TRBJ2-7 | 18
TGCGCCAGCAGCTTGGAGGACGGGGGACCCCTCCACTTT | CASSLEDGGPLHF | few | TRBV5-1 | NA | TRBJ1-6 | 13
TGTGCCAGCAGCCAAGAAACGCTTAGCAATGAGCAGTTCTTC | CASSQETLSNEQFF | NA | TRBV3-1/TRBV3-2 | NA | TRBJ2-1 | 14
TGCAGCGGCCGACACGCGAACACTGAAGCTTTCTTT | CSGRHANTEAFF | once | TRBV29-1 | NA | TRBJ1-1 | 12
TGTGCCACCAGCAGAGGACTAGCGGGAGGGTTCTCCTACAATGAGCAGTTCTTC | CATSRGLAGGFSYNEQFF | NA | TRBV15 | TRBD2 | TRBJ2-1 | 18
TGTGCTAGTGGACCGAACCTAAGCACAGATACGCAGTATTTT | CASGPNLSTDTQYF | NA | TRBV12-5 | NA | TRBJ2-3 | 14
TGTGCCAGCAGCCAACAGGTGGCTAACTATGGCTACACCTTC | CASSQQVANYGYTF | NA | TRBV14 | NA | TRBJ1-2 | 14
TGTGCCAGCTCAACCCCCGGGACAGAGAACACCGGGGAGCTGTTTTTT | CASSTPGTENTGELFF | NA | TRBV18 | TRBD1 | TRBJ2-2 | 16
TGTGCCAGTAGTAACTGGGACAGGGGAGACGAGACCCAGTACTTC | CASSNWDRGDETQYF | NA | TRBV19 | TRBD1 | TRBJ2-5 | 15
TGTGCCAGCAGCCAAGATAGGGGGAGCAAGCCCCAGCATTTT | CASSQDRGSKPQHF | NA | TRBV4-2 | NA | TRBJ1-5 | 14
TGTGCCAGCAGTGAGGGGCGCCTGAACACCGGGGAGCTGTTTTTT | CASSEGRLNTGELFF | NA | TRBV2 | NA | TRBJ2-2 | 15
TGTGCCAGCAGTTACTCTCAGGGCTACGAGCAGTACTTC | CASSYSQGYEQYF | NA | TRBV6-2/TRBV6-3 | NA | TRBJ2-7 | 13
TGTGCCAGCAGCCCCTCCCCGGGACAGGGAGGGCTGAGCACAGATACGCAGTATTTT | CASSPSPGQGGLSTDTQYF | once | TRBV4-2 | TRBD1 | TRBJ2-3 | 19
TGTGCCATCGGCGGAAGCTCCTACGAGCAGTACTTC | CAIGGSSYEQYF | NA | TRBV28 | NA | TRBJ2-7 | 12
TGTGCCAGCAGTCAGTTGGGGGACACTGAAGCTTTCTTT | CASSQLGDTEAFF | NA | TRBV6-2/TRBV6-3 | NA | TRBJ1-1 | 13
TGTGCCTGGAGAACAGCGGGAGGCCACTACGAGCAGTACTTC | CAWRTAGGHYEQYF | once | TRBV30 | TRBD2 | TRBJ2-7 | 14
TGTGCCAGCAGCGTTGACTCCCCAGGGAGTAATGAGCAGTTCTTC | CASSVDSPGSNEQFF | once | TRBV9 | NA | TRBJ2-1 | 15
TGTGCCAGCAGTGAATATGTAGCCCGCACAGATACGCAGTATTTT | CASSEYVARTDTQYF | NA | TRBV2 | NA | TRBJ2-3 | 15
TGTGCCAGCAGCACAACTAACACCGGGGAGCTGTTTTTT | CASSTTNTGELFF | NA | TRBV11-1 | NA | TRBJ2-2 | 13